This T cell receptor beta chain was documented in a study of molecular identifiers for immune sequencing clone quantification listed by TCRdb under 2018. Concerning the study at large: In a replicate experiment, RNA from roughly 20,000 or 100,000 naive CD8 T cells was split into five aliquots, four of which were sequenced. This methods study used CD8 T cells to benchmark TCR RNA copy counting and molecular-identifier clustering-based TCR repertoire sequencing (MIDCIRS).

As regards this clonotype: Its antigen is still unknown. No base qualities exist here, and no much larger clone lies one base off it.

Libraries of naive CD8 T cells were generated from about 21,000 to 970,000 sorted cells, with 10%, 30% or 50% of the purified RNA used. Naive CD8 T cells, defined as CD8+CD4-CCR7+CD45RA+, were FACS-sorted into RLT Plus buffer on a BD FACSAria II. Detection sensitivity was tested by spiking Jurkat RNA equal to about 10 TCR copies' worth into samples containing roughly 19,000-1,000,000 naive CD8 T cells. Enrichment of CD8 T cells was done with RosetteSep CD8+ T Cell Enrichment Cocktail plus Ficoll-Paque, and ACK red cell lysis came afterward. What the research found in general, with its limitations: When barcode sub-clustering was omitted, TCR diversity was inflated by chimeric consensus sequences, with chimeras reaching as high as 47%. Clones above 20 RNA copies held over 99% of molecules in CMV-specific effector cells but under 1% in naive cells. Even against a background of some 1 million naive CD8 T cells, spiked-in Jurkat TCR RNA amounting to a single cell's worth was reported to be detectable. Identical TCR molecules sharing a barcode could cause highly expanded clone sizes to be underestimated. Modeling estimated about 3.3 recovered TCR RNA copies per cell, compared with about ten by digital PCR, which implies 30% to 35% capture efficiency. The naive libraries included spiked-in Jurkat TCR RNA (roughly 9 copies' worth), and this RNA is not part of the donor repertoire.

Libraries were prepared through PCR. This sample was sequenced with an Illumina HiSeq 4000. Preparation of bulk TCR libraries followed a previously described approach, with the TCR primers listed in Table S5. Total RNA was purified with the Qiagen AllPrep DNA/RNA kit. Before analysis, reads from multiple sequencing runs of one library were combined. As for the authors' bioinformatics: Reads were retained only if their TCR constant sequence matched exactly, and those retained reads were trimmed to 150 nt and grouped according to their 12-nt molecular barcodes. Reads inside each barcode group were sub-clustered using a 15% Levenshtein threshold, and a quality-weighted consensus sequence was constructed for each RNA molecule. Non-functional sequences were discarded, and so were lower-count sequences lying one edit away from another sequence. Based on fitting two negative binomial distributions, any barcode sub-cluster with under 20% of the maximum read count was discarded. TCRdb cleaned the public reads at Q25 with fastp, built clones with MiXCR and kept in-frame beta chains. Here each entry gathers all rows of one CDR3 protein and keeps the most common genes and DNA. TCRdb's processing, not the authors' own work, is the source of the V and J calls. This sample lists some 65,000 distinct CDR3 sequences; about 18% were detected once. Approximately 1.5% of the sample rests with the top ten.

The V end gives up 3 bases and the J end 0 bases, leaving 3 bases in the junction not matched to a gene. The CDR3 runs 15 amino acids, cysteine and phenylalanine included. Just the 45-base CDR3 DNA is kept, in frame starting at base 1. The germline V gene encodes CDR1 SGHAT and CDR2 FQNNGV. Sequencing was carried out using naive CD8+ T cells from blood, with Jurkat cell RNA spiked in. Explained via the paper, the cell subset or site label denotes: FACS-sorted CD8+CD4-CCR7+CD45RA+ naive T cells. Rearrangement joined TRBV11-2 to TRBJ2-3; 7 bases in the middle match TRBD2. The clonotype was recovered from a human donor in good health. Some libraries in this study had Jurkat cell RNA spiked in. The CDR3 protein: CASSLRGSSTDTQYF. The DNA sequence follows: TGTGCCAGCAGCTTGCGGGGGTCTAGCACAGATACGCAGTATTTT.